One sample yielded the 28 T cell receptor beta chains listed below, sequenced in a study of T cells in Graves' hyperthyroidism and ophthalmopathy. Using RNA transcripts as the source, TCR beta CDR3 regions were amplified. TCR CDR3 regions were first amplified by RT-PCR with HTBI primers. TCRdb passed the multiplex PCR reads through MiXCR, listing each CDR3 protein once. The sample lists 700,000 or so distinct CDR3 sequences, roughly 15% occurring once. The sequencing input was blood. Every receptor here comes from a man aged 18 to 29 with Graves' hyperthyroidism.

The chain couples TRBV12-3 or TRBV12-4 to TRBJ2-7, with 7 bases fitting TRBD1. Trimming at V came to 4 bases and at J to 2 bases, leaving 8 bases not matched to a gene. CDR3 length: 15 amino acids. This CDR3 reads CASSSTGTDPYEQYF. CDR3 bases: TGTGCCAGCAGTTCTACCGGGACAGACCCCTACGAGCAGTACTTC.

This clonotype was detected ten times or more. The V gene is TRBV5-1, the J gene TRBJ1-5; no firm D call. CDR3 size: 14 residues. Germline CDR1 SGHRS, CDR2 YFSETQ. V was shortened by 2 bases and J by 3 bases, with 9 bases between the two germline ends. The CDR3 DNA is TGCGCCAGCAGCTTTTTCGGGTCCAATCAGCCCCAGCATTTT. This encodes CASSFFGSNQPQHF.

The chain uses TRBV5-1 and TRBJ2-3; D perhaps matches TRBD1 (5 bases). The germline CDR1 and CDR2 sequences are SGHRS and YFSETQ. This CDR3 is built from 15 residues. The V end lost 2 bases, the J end lost 6 bases, and 16 bases lay between the germline ends. DNA for the CDR3: TGCGCCAGCAGCTTATTTAAGGGGAAGGTGGATACGCAGTATTTT. Protein product: CASSLFKGKVDTQYF.

There are a few counts of this clonotype. The chain links TRBV7-7 to TRBJ2-2; the match to TRBD2 covers 9 bases. The CDR3 extends over 16 amino acids. CDR1 is SSHAT and CDR2 is FNYEAQ in the germline V gene (reference sequence). The junction had 4 bases not matched to a gene; V was cut back by 5 bases and J by 0 bases. CDR3 amino acids: CASSRLAGSNTGELFF. The CDR3 DNA reads TGTGCCAGCAGCCGTCTAGCGGGGTCGAACACCGGGGAGCTGTTTTTT. Full variable domain (missing parts from reference TRBV7-7 and TRBJ2-2): GAGVSQSPRYKVTKRGQDVTLRCDPISSHATLYWYQQALGQGPEFLTYFNYEAQPDKSGLPSDRFSAERPEGSISTLTIQRTEQRDSAMYRCASSRLAGSNTGELFFGEGSRLTVL.

V usage is TRBV12-3 or TRBV12-4 and J usage is TRBJ1-2; D gene uncertain. The CDR3 extends over 15 amino acids. V lost 6 bases and J lost 7, with 21 bases in between. In DNA, the CDR3 is TGTGCCAGCAGCGGTGGGCGATGGAGGGTATCTGGCTACACCTTC. Its translation: CASSGGRWRVSGYTF.

This clonotype occurred many times. The V gene is TRBV30, the J gene TRBJ2-1, with 9 bases identical to TRBD1. The V and J ends lost 1 base and 10 bases, in that order; junction bases with no gene match: 11. This CDR3 region has 15 residues. Germline lookup yields CDR1 GTSNPN and CDR2 SVGIG (reference sequence). CDR3 in DNA: TGTGCCTGGAGTGGGACGGGACAGGGTTTAGGGGAGCAGTTCTTC. Encoded protein: CAWSGTGQGLGEQFF.

This clonotype has at least ten counts. The chain joins TRBV5-1 to TRBJ2-7; D may match TRBD1 or TRBD2 (6 bases each). V dropped 4 bases and J dropped 4 bases, with 18 bases sitting between them. CDR1 and CDR2 from the germline V gene are SGHRS and YFSETQ. The CDR3 has 15 amino acids. CDR3 loop: CASSTEGHLLYEQYF. The CDR3 DNA sequence: TGCGCCAGCAGCACGGAGGGACACTTACTTTACGAGCAGTACTTC.

This clonotype has just a few counts. The chain combines TRBV5-6 with TRBJ1-5, with D maybe TRBD1 (6 bases). The CDR3 is 20 residues long. The germline CDR1 and CDR2 sequences are SGHDT and YYEEEE. Deletions cut 0 bases from V and 0 bases from J, with 22 bases between. CDR3 nucleotides: TGTGCCAGCAGCTTGGTACGTCTTCAGGGGACCCCCTATAGCAATCAGCCCCAGCATTTT. Translation: CASSLVRLQGTPYSNQPQHF.

CDR3 loop: CASTGTSGRGTNTGELFF. For the CDR3, the DNA is TGTGCCAGCACCGGGACTAGCGGGAGGGGGACGAACACCGGGGAGCTGTTTTTT. The chain employs TRBV2 and TRBJ2-2; TRBD2 matches 16 bases. The trim removed 7 bases at V and 0 bases at J, leaving 5 bases unmatched. The CDR3 sequence is 18 residues long. Germline CDR1 and CDR2: SNHLY and FYNNEI.

In its sample, this clonotype was seen a few times. V usage is TRBV19 and J usage is TRBJ1-1; D possibly corresponds to TRBD1 (6 bases). CDR3 length equals 14 residues. CDR1 and CDR2 from the germline V gene are LNHDA and SQIVND (reference sequence). Trimming removed 7 bases at V and 4 bases at J, with 16 bases between. CDR3 in DNA: TGTGCCAGTAAAATTGGGGGCCGCGGCACTGAAGCTTTCTTT. Amino acid sequence: CASKIGGRGTEAFF.

This clonotype was counted a few times. The chain has TRBV7-3 and TRBJ2-1; 7 bases match TRBD2. The CDR3 is 16 residues long. V trimming: 3 bases; J trimming: 4 bases; junction bases outside the gene matches: 9. Germline V gene data show CDR1 as SGHTA and CDR2 as FQGTGA. CDR3 sequence (DNA): TGTGCCAGCAGCTTGGGTCTGCCCGGGGGGTACAATGAGCAGTTCTTC. Translation: CASSLGLPGGYNEQFF.

This clonotype showed up many times. V usage is TRBV12-3 or TRBV12-4 and J usage is TRBJ1-5; 9 bases fit TRBD1. CDR3 size: 16 residues. Trimming cost V 5 bases and J 0 bases; bases outside gene matches: 5. Written as DNA, the CDR3 is TGTGCCAGCAGTCCCGGGACAGGGTTTAGCAATCAGCCCCAGCATTTT. This gives the protein CASSPGTGFSNQPQHF.

This clonotype was counted between two and nine times. The V call is TRBV7-2, the J call TRBJ2-5; the D call may be TRBD1 or TRBD2 (6 bases each). CDR1 and CDR2 (germline): SGHTA, FQGNSA. Trimming removed 5 bases from V and 2 bases from J, with 18 bases in between. This CDR3 contains 16 residues. The CDR3 nucleotides are TGTGCCAGCAGCACAGGGTGGGGGGCATCGCAAGAGACCCAGTACTTC. As protein: CASSTGWGASQETQYF.

The table lists this clonotype with many counts. V gene TRBV12-5 combines with J gene TRBJ2-5; 12 bases fit TRBD2. After removal of 5 bases from V and 5 bases from J, the junction contained 9 bases not matched to a gene. The CDR3 contains 16 residues. CDR1 LGHNT and CDR2 FRNRAP come from the germline V gene. The CDR3 spells CASGLQTSGSSETQYF. The CDR3 DNA follows: TGTGCTAGTGGTCTCCAGACTAGCGGGAGTAGTGAGACCCAGTACTTC.

The chain has TRBV6-1 and TRBJ2-7; 7 nucleotides match TRBD2. Per the germline V gene, CDR1 is MNHNS and CDR2 is SASEGT. CDR3 size: 14 residues. V was clipped by 7 bases and J by 4 bases; unmatched bases: 10. CDR3 in amino acids: CASKRGVDSYEQYF. As DNA, the CDR3 is TGTGCCAGCAAGCGGGGAGTAGATTCGTACGAGCAGTACTTC.

This clonotype was seen many times. The V gene is TRBV6-6, the J gene TRBJ2-1; tentative D call: TRBD2 (6 bases). The CDR3 loop spans 13 amino acids. The germline V gene encodes CDR1 MNHNY and CDR2 SVGAGI (reference sequence). V was clipped by 2 bases and J by 9 bases, with 11 bases between them. The CDR3 sequence is CASSYGTSGEQFF. CDR3 bases: TGTGCCAGCAGTTACGGGACTTCGGGTGAGCAGTTCTTC.

This clonotype was seen a few times. The V gene is TRBV20-1, the J gene TRBJ1-1, with D tentatively TRBD1 (6 bases). With 4 bases removed from V and 7 bases from J, the gap between germline ends came to 13 bases. CDR1 is DFQATT, CDR2 SNEGSKA, per germline (reference sequence). CDR3 length: 12 residues. Here the CDR3 DNA reads TGCAGTGCTAATCGCAGGGGTAATGAAGCTTTCTTT. This gives the protein CSANRRGNEAFF.

The genes are TRBV12-3 or TRBV12-4 and TRBJ1-3; 7 bases match TRBD1. The CDR3 is 14 amino acids. V shed 5 bases and J 2 bases; nucleotides not matched to a gene: 3. Here the CDR3 reads CASSDRVTGNTIYF. In DNA form, the CDR3 reads TGTGCCAGCAGTGACAGGGTTACTGGAAACACCATATATTTT.

This clonotype was recorded a few times. The chain is built from TRBV4-1 and TRBJ2-1; D call uncertain. Trimming took off 0 bases at V and 4 bases at J, with 10 bases between the two ends. This CDR3 is built from 15 residues. Germline CDR1 MGHRA, CDR2 YSYEKL. The CDR3 DNA sequence: TGCGCCAGCAGCCAAGACGGAACACTATACAATGAGCAGTTCTTC. Amino acid sequence: CASSQDGTLYNEQFF.

This clonotype occurred a few times. This CDR3 is CASSQDWHGGSYNEQFF. The CDR3 DNA reads TGCGCCAGCAGCCAAGATTGGCATGGCGGCTCCTACAATGAGCAGTTCTTC. The chain combines TRBV4-3 with TRBJ2-1; unclear D gene. CDR3 length equals 17 residues. CDR1 and CDR2 from the germline V gene are LGHNA and YSLEER. The ends were cut back, 0 bases at V and 0 bases at J, with 12 bases in the middle.

Remarks on this clonotype: This clone may be a read error of a much larger clone one base away. V usage is TRBV28 and J usage is TRBJ2-7; D gene uncertain. Trimming took 6 bases from V and 5 from J, leaving 5 bases between them. CDR1 is MDHEN and CDR2 is SYDVKM in the germline V gene. The CDR3 extends over 10 amino acids. The CDR3 sequence is CASRRHEQYF. CDR3 DNA: TGTGCCAGCAGGAGGCACGAGCAGTACTTC.

A few counts support this clonotype. This chain links TRBV5-4 with TRBJ2-1; 11 nucleotides line up with TRBD2. Germline CDR1 and CDR2: SGHNT and YYREEE (reference sequence). The CDR3 is made up of 16 amino acids. The V segment lost 4 bases and the J segment 8 bases; nucleotides outside the gene matches: 11. CDR3 in DNA: TGTGCCAGCAGCCTCCCTCGACTAGCGGGAATAGATGAGCAGTTCTTC. It codes for CASSLPRLAGIDEQFF.

This clonotype occurred many times. The chain links TRBV6-1 to TRBJ2-7; D is uncertain. In germline, CDR1 is MNHNS, CDR2 SASEGT. This CDR3 is 16 amino acids long. The V and J ends lost 0 bases and 0 bases respectively, with 12 bases between them. Here the CDR3 DNA reads TGTGCCAGCAGTGAAGCCCCCCATCTGAGCTCCTACGAGCAGTACTTC. Encoded protein: CASSEAPHLSSYEQYF.

This clonotype was detected ten times or more. The chain joins TRBV12-3 or TRBV12-4 to TRBJ1-2; 7 bases agree with TRBD1. The CDR3 extends over 13 amino acids. V dropped 6 bases and J dropped 6; count of bases not matched to a gene: 7. CDR3 amino acids: CASRAQGRHGYTF. CDR3 nucleotide sequence: TGTGCCAGCAGGGCACAGGGGCGACATGGCTACACCTTC.

Here the CDR3 reads CSVEGAHRETQYF. CDR3 sequence (DNA): TGCAGCGTTGAGGGAGCGCATAGGGAGACCCAGTACTTC. The gene calls are TRBV29-1 and TRBJ2-5, with a tentative D call TRBD2 (5 bases). This CDR3 spans 13 amino acids. V gave up 3 bases and J gave up 5 bases, with 13 bases separating them. Germline CDR1 is SQVTM and CDR2 is ANQGSEA.

The genes are TRBV28 and TRBJ1-5, with D unclear. The CDR3 runs 15 residues. Between the trimmed V and J ends, which lost 6 bases and 2 bases, there was a span of 14 bases. CDR1 MDHEN and CDR2 SYDVKM come from the germline V gene. CDR3 nucleotide sequence: TGTGCCAGCAGCGAACAGACCCCGGGCAATCAGCCCCAGCATTTT. Its translation is CASSEQTPGNQPQHF.

The chain recombines TRBV3-1 with TRBJ2-3, with 7 bases fitting TRBD2. The CDR3 sequence is 15 residues long. Losses at the gene ends were 7 bases for V and 4 bases for J; bases not matched to a gene: 11. Per germline, CDR1 LGHDT and CDR2 YNNKEL (reference sequence). CDR3 amino acids: CASTRSGRASDTQYF. CDR3 DNA sequence: TGTGCCAGCACCCGAAGTGGGAGGGCCTCAGATACGCAGTATTTT.

This clonotype was recorded many times. V and J are TRBV3-1 and TRBJ2-5; D remains unclear. This CDR3 has 13 amino acids. V dropped 1 base and J dropped 5 bases, with 8 bases sitting between them. CDR1 and CDR2 (germline): LGHDT, YNNKEL (reference sequence). Here the CDR3 reads CASSQAVAETQYF. The CDR3 coding sequence is TGTGCCAGCAGCCAAGCTGTGGCGGAGACCCAGTACTTC.